This T cell receptor (beta chain) appears in the sequencing data of a study of vaccination and CD4 T cells after COVID-19. The overall study: Cells were stimulated with overlapping spike peptide pools from SARS-CoV-2, HCoV-NL63, HCoV-OC43 and HCoV-229E.

As to treatment: approximately 11-day PBMC culture with coronavirus spike peptide pools or control peptides (ViraFEST assay). CD4+ T cells that came from the unexposed donor were collected before the COVID-19 pandemic (2011-2018). TCR sequencing followed the expansion of antigen-specific T cells with peptide pools in ViraFEST. Half-medium changes with fresh IL-2 medium occurred on days 3 and 7. Both SARS-CoV-2 S/N and four cold-coronavirus spikes were used, cells permitting, to probe CD4+ T cells of unexposed donors. Comment on this clonotype: Antigen specificity is unknown. A junction boundary mismatches the germline segment, possibly from a read error.

Germline V gives CDR1 LNHDA, CDR2 SQIVND (reference sequence). CDR3 size: 14 residues. The Oncomine TCR Beta short-read assay sequenced DNA from cultured CD4+ T cells. It was cultured CD4+ T cells from which genomic DNA was extracted. MiXCR, run by TCRdb on the PCR reads, gives a single entry per CDR3 protein. The sample gives some 8,000 distinct CDR3 sequences, over 25% of which show up once; roughly an eighth is in the top ten. This receptor was identified in a human donor in good health. V gene TRBV19 combines with J gene TRBJ2-5; D might be TRBD1 or TRBD2, each matching 5 bases. Sequencing input: CD4+ T cells from blood, cultured in vitro. The DNA of the CDR3 is TGTGTCAGTAGCGCCTCAAACAAGGGGAAGACCCAGTACTTC. Protein: CVSSASNKGKTQYF.